The 5 T cell receptor beta chains listed next were all sequenced from one sample in a study of a mutant IDH1 vaccine in newly diagnosed glioma. Method: immunoSEQ multiplex PCR; TCRdb's copy keeps in-frame clones and lacks some. The sample holds 35,000 to 50,000 clones, 92% seen once. Their specific antigens are unknown. Documented time point: week 35, safety follow-up. A 20-mer mutant IDH1 peptide at 300 ug was injected subcutaneously with topical imiquimod. The sample in question was PBMCs, obtained from a glioma patient whose treatment included an IDH1 peptide vaccine. Source of these receptors: a man in his forties or fifties with glioma.

The V and J genes are TRBV5-4 and TRBJ1-2; tentatively, D is TRBD1 (6 bases). CDR1 SGHNT and CDR2 YYREEE come from the germline V gene (reference sequence). The CDR3 sequence is 15 residues long. V was clipped by 4 bases and J by 4 bases, with 17 bases between them. As DNA, the CDR3 is TGTGCCAGCAGCGCAACAGGGTCGAGGGGCTATGGCTACACCTTC. The encoded protein is CASSATGSRGYGYTF.

The V gene is TRBV4-2, the J gene TRBJ2-3; a weak D match, TRBD1 (6 bases). Germline CDR1 reads LGHNA; CDR2 reads YNFKEQ. This CDR3 spans 15 amino acids. The V and J ends lost 7 bases and 2 bases respectively, with 16 bases between them. The CDR3 DNA reads TGTGCCAGCAAGGAACAGGGTTTTACCACAGATACGCAGTATTTT. This gives the protein CASKEQGFTTDTQYF.

This chain links TRBV11-2 with TRBJ2-3; 9 bases line up with TRBD1. In germline, CDR1 is SGHAT, CDR2 FQNNGV. CDR3 length equals 14 residues. J gave up 4 bases and V 3 bases, and 2 bases lay outside the gene matches. This chain's CDR3 is CASSFRDRADTQYF. CDR3 DNA: TGTGCCAGCAGCTTCAGGGACAGGGCAGATACGCAGTATTTT. Supplemented by reference TRBV11-2 and TRBJ2-3, the full variable domain reads EAGVAQSPRYKIIEKRQSVAFWCNPISGHATLYWYQQILGQGPKLLIQFQNNGVVDDSQLPKDRFSAERLKGVDSTLKIQPAKLEDSAVYLCASSFRDRADTQYFGPGTRLTVL.

The CDR3 region is CASNAEGSMNTEAFF. The CDR3 DNA reads TGCGCCAGCAATGCGGAGGGATCAATGAACACTGAAGCTTTCTTT. The chain employs TRBV5-1 and TRBJ1-1; D uncertain. The CDR3 length is 15 residues. The V end was cut by 6 bases, the J end by 0 bases, with 15 bases between. Germline loops: CDR1 SGHRS, CDR2 YFSETQ.

The rearrangement uses TRBV7-9 and TRBJ2-4; either TRBD1 or TRBD2 may fit D (5 bases each). Germline CDR1 SEHNR, CDR2 FQNEAQ (reference sequence). V gave up 7 bases and J gave up 5 bases, with 12 bases separating them. The CDR3 consists of 13 residues. As DNA, the CDR3 is TGTGCCAGCACCACCGGGACCGAAAACATTCAGTACTTC. Encoded protein: CASTTGTENIQYF. Supplemented by reference TRBV7-9 and TRBJ2-4, the full variable domain reads DTGVSQNPRHKITKRGQNVTFRCDPISEHNRLYWYRQTLGQGPEFLTYFQNEAQLEKSRLLSDRFSAERPKGSFSTLEIQRTEQGDSAMYLCASTTGTENIQYFGAGTRLSVL.